This T cell receptor (beta chain) appears in the sequencing data of a study of beta chain features in type 1 diabetes. Whole-study results and caveats: Using cDNA template may skew counts toward highly expressing activated cells. There was a moderate but significant shortening of TCRB CDR3s in all four CD4+ subsets of Type 1 diabetes patients.

Every isolated RNA sample was fully reverse transcribed, so sequencing captured expressed TCRB transcripts. TCRdb's copy holds only in-frame clones and misses some; the assay was immunoSEQ multiplex PCR. Here the sample spans about 170,000 clones, approximately 7.8% being singletons. On this clone: The antigen is undetermined.

Germline-derived CDR1 and CDR2 are DFQATT and SNEGSKA (reference sequence). The CDR3 covers 11 residues. Losses at the gene ends were 6 bases for V and 5 bases for J; bases not matched to a gene: 4. The TCR was taken from a woman between 40 and 55 years old with type 1 diabetes. This chain links TRBV20-1 with TRBJ2-7; TRBD2 agrees at 7 bases. The sequencing sample was made of central memory CD4+ T cells from blood. CDR3 sequence reads: CSAGREHEQYF. CDR3 bases: TGCAGTGCAGGGCGGGAGCACGAGCAGTACTTC.